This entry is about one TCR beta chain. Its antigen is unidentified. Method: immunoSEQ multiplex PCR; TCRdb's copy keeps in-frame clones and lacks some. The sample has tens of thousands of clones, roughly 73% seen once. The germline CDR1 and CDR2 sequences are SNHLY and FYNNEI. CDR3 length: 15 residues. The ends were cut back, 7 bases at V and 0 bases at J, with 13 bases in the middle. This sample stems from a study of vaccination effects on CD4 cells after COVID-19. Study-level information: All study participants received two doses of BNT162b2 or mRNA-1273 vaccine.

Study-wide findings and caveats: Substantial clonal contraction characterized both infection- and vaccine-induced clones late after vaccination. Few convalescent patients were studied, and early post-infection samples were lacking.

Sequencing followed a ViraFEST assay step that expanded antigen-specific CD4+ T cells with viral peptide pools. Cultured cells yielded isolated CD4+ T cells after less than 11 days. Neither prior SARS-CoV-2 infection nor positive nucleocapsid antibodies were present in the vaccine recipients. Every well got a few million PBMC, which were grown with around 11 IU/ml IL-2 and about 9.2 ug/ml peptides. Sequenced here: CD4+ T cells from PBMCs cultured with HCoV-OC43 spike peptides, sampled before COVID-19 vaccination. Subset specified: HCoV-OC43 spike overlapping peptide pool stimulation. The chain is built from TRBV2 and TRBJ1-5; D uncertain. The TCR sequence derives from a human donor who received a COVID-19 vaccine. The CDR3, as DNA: TGTGCCAGCACTCCAGGAACAGCTAGCAATCAGCCCCAGCATTTT. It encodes CASTPGTASNQPQHF.